Listed below are T cell receptor beta chains from one sample, sequenced in a study of cytotoxic CD8 clonotypes in ibrutinib-treated CLL. The table came from immunoSEQ multiplex PCR; TCRdb's copy has only in-frame clones and leaves some out. The sample includes about 130,000 clones, around 80% of them seen just once. Material: PBMCs, obtained after 12 months of ibrutinib treatment. The receptor source for this set is a human donor with chronic lymphocytic leukemia. The CDR3 runs from the conserved cysteine through the conserved F or W. D genes are given only for firm matches. Clone size is shown for a subset of rows, as once, few, many or a class of expanded clone.

cdr3_nt cdr3_aa j_call clone_size d_call v_call
TGTGCCAGCAGCCCCGACAGGGGGTGGGATACGCAGTATTTT CASSPDRGWDTQYF TRBJ2-3 NA TRBD1 TRBV7-2
TGTGCCAGCAGCTCAGGAAGGGACAATGAGCAGTTCTTC CASSSGRDNEQFF TRBJ2-1 NA NA TRBV7-3
TGTGCCAGCAGCTTGGATTTTTGGCATTTGACTAAAGATGAGCAGTTCTTC CASSLDFWHLTKDEQFF TRBJ2-1 few NA TRBV5-8
TGTGCCACCAGCAGATGGGGGACAGGAGACTATGGCTACACCTTC CATSRWGTGDYGYTF TRBJ1-2 NA TRBD1 TRBV15
TGTGCCAGCAGTTACTCCCCTAGGGGGGTTGATGGCTACACCTTC CASSYSPRGVDGYTF TRBJ1-2 NA NA TRBV6-5
TGTGCCAGCAGCCCCTTGATGGGAGGGCTCGATGAGCAGTTCTTC CASSPLMGGLDEQFF TRBJ2-1 NA TRBD2 TRBV5-4
TGCGCCAGCAGCTTGGGACTTGGCAATCAGCCCCAGCATTTT CASSLGLGNQPQHF TRBJ1-5 NA NA TRBV5-1
TGCGCCAGCAGCCTAACCGGGACAAGCGGAGAGACCCAGTACTTC CASSLTGTSGETQYF TRBJ2-5 NA NA TRBV5-1
TGCGCCAGCAGCCAAGAAACCCCCGCAGGGGGCGGTGAAAAACTGTTTTTT CASSQETPAGGGEKLFF TRBJ1-4 NA TRBD1 TRBV4-3
TGTGCCAGCAGTGAAGAGACCCAGTACTTC CASSEETQYF TRBJ2-5 few NA TRBV2
TGTGCCAGTAGTCCGGGACAGGGGGCCTACGAGCAGTACTTC CASSPGQGAYEQYF TRBJ2-7 few TRBD1 TRBV19
TGCGCCAGCAGCGGCGGGACTAGCGGTTTCACAGATACGCAGTATTTT CASSGGTSGFTDTQYF TRBJ2-3 NA TRBD2 TRBV5-1
TGTGCCAGCAGCGCACCCTCTCCTCTGGAGGCCTGGGTCACTGAAGCTTTCTTT CASSAPSPLEAWVTEAFF TRBJ1-1 NA NA TRBV9
TGTGCCTGGAGTGTTGGTCAGCAAGAGACCCAGTACTTC CAWSVGQQETQYF TRBJ2-5 once NA TRBV30
TGTGCCAGCAGCTCGTATAGGGCACAAGCTTTCTTT CASSSYRAQAFF TRBJ1-1 few NA TRBV7-6
TGTGCCAGCAGCCGCCCCCGGGGCCACATCAACTACGAGCAGTACTTC CASSRPRGHINYEQYF TRBJ2-7 NA NA TRBV13
TGTGCCAGCAGTTACTCGACAGGGTATGGCGAGCAGTACTTC CASSYSTGYGEQYF TRBJ2-7 NA TRBD1 TRBV6-5
TGTGCCAGCAGCATACAGGGGAATGAGCAGTTCTTC CASSIQGNEQFF TRBJ2-1 NA TRBD1 TRBV7-3
TGCGCCAGCAGCCAAGATATCGGACTAGCGGGGCACACCGGGGAGCTGTTTTTT CASSQDIGLAGHTGELFF TRBJ2-2 NA TRBD2 TRBV4-1